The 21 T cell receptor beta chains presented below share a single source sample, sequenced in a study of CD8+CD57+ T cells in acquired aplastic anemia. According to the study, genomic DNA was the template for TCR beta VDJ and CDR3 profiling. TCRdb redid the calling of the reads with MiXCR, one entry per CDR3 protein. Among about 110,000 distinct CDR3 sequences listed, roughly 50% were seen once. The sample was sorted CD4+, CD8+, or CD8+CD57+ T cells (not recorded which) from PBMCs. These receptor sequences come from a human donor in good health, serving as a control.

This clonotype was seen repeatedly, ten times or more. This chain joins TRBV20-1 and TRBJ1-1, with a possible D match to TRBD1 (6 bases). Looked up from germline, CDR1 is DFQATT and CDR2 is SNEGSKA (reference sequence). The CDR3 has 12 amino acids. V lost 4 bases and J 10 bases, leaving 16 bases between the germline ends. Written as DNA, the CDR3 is TGCAGTGCTAACAAACAGGGCTGGGGAGCTTTCTTT. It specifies CSANKQGWGAFF.

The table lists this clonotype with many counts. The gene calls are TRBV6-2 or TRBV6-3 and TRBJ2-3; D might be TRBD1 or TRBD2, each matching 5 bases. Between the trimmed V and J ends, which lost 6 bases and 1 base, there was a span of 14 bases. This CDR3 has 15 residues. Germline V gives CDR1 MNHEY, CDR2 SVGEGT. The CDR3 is CASSPPGTGTDTQYF. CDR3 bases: TGTGCCAGCAGCCCACCAGGGACCGGCACAGATACGCAGTATTTT.

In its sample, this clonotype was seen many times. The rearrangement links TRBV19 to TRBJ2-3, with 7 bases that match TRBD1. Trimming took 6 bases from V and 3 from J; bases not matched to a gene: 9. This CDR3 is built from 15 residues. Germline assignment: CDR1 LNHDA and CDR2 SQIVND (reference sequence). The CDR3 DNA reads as TGTGCCAGTAGCCATACAACAGGGGAGACAGATACGCAGTATTTT. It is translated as CASSHTTGETDTQYF.

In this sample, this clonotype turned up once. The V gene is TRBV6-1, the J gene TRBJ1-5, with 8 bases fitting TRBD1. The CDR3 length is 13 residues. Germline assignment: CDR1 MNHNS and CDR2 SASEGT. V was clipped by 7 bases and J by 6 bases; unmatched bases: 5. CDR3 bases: TGTGCCAGCACAGACAGGGGTAGTCAGCCCCAGCATTTT. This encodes CASTDRGSQPQHF.

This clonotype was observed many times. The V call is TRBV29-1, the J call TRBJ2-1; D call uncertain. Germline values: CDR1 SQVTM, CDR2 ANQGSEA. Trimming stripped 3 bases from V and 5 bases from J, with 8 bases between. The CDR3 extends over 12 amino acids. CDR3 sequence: CSVDNRHNEQFF. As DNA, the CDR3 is TGCAGCGTTGACAACAGACACAATGAGCAGTTCTTC.

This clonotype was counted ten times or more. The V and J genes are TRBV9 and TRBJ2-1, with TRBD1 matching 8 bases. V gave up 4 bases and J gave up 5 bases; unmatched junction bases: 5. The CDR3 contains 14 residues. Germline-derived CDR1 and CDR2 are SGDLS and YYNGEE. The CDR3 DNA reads TGTGCCAGCAGCAGACAGGGGAACCACAATGAGCAGTTCTTC. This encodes CASSRQGNHNEQFF.

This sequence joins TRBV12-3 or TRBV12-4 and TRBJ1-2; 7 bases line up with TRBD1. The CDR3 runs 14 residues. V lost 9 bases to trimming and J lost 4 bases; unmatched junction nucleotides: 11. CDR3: CASTPPGQRYGYTF. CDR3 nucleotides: TGTGCCAGTACCCCCCCGGGACAGCGCTATGGCTACACCTTC.

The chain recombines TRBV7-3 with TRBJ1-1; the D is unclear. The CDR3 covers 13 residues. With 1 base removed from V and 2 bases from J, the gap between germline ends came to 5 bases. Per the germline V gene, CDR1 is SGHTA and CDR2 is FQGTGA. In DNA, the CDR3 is TGTGCCAGCAGCTTAAATAGCAACACTGAAGCTTTCTTT. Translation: CASSLNSNTEAFF.

The CDR3 nucleotides read TGTGCCAGCAGCTTAGCAACCGATAATGAAAAACTGTTTTTT. This translates into CASSLATDNEKLFF. The V call is TRBV7-9, the J call TRBJ1-4, with D unresolved. V lost 0 bases to trimming and J lost 4 bases, with 6 bases between them. CDR1 SEHNR and CDR2 FQNEAQ come from the germline V gene (reference sequence). This CDR3 is 14 amino acids long.

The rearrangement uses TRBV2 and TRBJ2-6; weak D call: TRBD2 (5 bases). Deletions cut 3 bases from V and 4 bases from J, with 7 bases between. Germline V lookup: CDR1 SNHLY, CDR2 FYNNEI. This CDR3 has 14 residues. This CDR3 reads CASSEASGANVLTF. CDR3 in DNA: TGTGCCAGCAGTGAGGCTAGCGGGGCCAACGTCCTGACTTTC.

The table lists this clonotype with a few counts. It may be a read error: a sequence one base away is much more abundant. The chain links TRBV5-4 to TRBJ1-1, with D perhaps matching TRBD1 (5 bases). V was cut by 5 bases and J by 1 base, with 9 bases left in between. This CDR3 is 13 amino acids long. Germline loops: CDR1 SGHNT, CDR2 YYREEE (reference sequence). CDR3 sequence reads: CASRRTGNTEAFF. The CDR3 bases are TGTGCCAGCAGACGAACAGGGAACACTGAAGCTTTCTTT.

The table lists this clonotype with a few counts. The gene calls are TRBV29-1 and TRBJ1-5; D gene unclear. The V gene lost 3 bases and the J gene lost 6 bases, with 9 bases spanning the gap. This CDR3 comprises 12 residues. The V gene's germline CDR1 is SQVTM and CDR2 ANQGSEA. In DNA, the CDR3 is TGCAGCGTTGAGGGTGGAGGTCAGCCCCAGCATTTT. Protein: CSVEGGGQPQHF.

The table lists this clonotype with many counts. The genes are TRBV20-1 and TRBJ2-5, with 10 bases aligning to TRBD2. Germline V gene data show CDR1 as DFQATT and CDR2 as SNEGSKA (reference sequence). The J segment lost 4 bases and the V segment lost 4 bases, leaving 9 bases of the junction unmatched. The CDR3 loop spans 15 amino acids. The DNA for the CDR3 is TGCAGTGCTAATAGAGGGACTAGCGCTAGAGAGACCCAGTACTTC. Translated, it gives CSANRGTSARETQYF.

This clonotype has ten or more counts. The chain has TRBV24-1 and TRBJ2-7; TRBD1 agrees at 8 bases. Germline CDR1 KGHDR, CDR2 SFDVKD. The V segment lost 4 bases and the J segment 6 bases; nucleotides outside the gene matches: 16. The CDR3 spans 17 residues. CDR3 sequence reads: CATSDKTTGVGTLEQYF. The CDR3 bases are TGTGCCACCAGTGACAAAACGACAGGGGTCGGGACGCTCGAGCAGTACTTC.

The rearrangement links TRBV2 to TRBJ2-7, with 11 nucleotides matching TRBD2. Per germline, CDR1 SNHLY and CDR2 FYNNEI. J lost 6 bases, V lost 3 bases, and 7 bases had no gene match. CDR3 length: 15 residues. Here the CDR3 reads CASSDLTSGNREQYF. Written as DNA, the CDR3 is TGTGCCAGCAGTGATTTGACTAGCGGGAACCGCGAGCAGTACTTC.

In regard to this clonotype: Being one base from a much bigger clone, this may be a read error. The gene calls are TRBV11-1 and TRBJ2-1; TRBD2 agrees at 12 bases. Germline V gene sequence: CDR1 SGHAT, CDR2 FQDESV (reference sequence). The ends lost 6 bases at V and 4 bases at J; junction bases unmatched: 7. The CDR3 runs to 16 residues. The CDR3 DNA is TGTGCCAGCAGACAACAGACTAGCGGGGGATACAATGAGCAGTTCTTC. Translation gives CASRQQTSGGYNEQFF.

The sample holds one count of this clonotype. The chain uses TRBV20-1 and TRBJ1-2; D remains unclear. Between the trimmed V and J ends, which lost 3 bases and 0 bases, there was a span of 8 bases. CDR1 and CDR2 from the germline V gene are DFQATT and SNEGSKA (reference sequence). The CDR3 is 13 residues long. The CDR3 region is CSASRGSNYGYTF. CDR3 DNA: TGCAGTGCTAGTCGTGGTTCTAACTATGGCTACACCTTC.

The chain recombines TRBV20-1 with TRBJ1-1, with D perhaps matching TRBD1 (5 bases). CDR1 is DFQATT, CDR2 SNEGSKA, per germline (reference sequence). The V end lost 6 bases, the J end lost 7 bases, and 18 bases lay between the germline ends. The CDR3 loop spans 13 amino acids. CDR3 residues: CSAHGLQGGEAFF. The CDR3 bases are TGCAGTGCCCATGGACTCCAGGGTGGTGAAGCTTTCTTT.

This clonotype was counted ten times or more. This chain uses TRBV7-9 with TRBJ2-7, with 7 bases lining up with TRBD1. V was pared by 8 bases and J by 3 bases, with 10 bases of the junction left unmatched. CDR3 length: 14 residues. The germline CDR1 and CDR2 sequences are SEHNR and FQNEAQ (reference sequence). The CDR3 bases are TGTGCCAGCTCTATACCGGGACAGAACTACGAGCAGTACTTC. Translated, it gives CASSIPGQNYEQYF.

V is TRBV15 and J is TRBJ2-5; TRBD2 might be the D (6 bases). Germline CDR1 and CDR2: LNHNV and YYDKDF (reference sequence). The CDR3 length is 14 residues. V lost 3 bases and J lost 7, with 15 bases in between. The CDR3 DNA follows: TGTGCCACCAGCAGTGCCCGGGACTCTGTGACCCAGTACTTC. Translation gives CATSSARDSVTQYF.

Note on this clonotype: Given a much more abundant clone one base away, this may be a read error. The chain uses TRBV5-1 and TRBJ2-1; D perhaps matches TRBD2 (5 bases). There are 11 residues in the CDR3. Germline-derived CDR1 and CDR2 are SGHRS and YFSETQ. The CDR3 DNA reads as TGCGCCGGCAGAGGAGGTCCTGAGCAGTTCTTC. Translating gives CAGRGGPEQFF.